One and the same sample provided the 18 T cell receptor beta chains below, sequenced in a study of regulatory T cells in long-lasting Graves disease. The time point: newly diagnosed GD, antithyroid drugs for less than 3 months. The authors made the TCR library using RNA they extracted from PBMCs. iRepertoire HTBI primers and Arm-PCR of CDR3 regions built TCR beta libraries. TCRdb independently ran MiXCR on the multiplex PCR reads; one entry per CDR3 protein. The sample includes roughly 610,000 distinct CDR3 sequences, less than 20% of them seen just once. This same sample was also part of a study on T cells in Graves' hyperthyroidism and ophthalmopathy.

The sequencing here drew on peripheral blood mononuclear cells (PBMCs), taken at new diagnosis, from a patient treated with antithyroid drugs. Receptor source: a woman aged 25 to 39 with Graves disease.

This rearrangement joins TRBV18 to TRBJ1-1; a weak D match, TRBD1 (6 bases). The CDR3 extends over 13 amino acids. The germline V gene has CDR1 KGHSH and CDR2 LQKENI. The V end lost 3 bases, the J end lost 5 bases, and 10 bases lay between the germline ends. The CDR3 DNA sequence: TGTGCCAGCTCACCCCTGACAGGAACTGAAGCTTTCTTT. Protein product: CASSPLTGTEAFF.

The CDR3 DNA reads as TGTGCCAGCAGCTCCGGGTGGGGCCCTAATCAGCCCCAGCATTTT. It encodes CASSSGWGPNQPQHF. The chain uses TRBV11-2 and TRBJ1-5, with D possibly matching TRBD1 (5 bases). Per the germline V gene, CDR1 is SGHAT and CDR2 is FQNNGV. The CDR3 spans 15 residues. V lost 4 bases to trimming and J lost 4 bases, with 14 bases between them. Full variable domain (missing parts from reference TRBV11-2 and TRBJ1-5): EAGVAQSPRYKIIEKRQSVAFWCNPISGHATLYWYQQILGQGPKLLIQFQNNGVVDDSQLPKDRFSAERLKGVDSTLKIQPAKLEDSAVYLCASSSGWGPNQPQHFGDGTRLSIL.

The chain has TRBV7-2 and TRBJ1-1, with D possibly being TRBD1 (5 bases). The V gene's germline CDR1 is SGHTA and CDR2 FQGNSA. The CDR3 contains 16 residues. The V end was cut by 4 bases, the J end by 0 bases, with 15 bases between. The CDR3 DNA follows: TGTGCCAGCAGCTCCGGTACAGGCTACATGAACACTGAAGCTTTCTTT. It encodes CASSSGTGYMNTEAFF.

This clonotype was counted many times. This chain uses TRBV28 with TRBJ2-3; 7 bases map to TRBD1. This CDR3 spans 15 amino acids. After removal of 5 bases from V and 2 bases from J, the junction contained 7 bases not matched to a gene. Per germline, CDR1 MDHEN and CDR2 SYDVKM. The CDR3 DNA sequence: TGTGCCAGCAGTAAAAGGGGGCGACCCACAGATACGCAGTATTTT. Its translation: CASSKRGRPTDTQYF.

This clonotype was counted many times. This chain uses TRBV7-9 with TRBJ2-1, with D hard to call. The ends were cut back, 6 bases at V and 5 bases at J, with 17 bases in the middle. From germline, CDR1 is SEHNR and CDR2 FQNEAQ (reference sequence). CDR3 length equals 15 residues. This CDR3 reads CASRESLASHNEQFF. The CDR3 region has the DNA TGTGCCAGCAGGGAGAGCCTCGCCTCTCACAATGAGCAGTTCTTC.

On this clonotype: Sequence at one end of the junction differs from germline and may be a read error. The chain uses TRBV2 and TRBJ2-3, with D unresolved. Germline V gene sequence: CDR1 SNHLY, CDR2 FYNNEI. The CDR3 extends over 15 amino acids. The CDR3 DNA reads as TGTGCCAGCAGTGGGAACAGATTCAGCACAGATACGCAATATTTT. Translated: CASSGNRFSTDTQYF.

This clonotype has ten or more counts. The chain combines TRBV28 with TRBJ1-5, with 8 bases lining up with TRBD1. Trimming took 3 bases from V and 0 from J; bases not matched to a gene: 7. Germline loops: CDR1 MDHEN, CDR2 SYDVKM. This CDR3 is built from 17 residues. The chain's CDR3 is CASSFRGLRNSNQPQHF. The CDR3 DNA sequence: TGTGCCAGCAGTTTCAGGGGGCTCCGAAATAGCAATCAGCCCCAGCATTTT.

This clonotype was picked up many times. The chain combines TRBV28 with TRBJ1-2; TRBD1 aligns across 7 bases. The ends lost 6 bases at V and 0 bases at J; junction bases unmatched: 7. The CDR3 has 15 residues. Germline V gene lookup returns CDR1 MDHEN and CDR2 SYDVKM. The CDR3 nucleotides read TGTGCCAGCAGCTCCCGACAGGGCGCTAACTATGGCTACACCTTC. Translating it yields CASSSRQGANYGYTF.

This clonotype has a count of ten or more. This CDR3 is CASSEVPHSGRALDTGELFF. CDR3 DNA sequence: TGTGCCAGCAGTGAGGTTCCCCATAGCGGGAGGGCCCTCGACACCGGGGAGCTGTTTTTT. The V call is TRBV12-3 or TRBV12-4, the J call TRBJ2-2; 11 nucleotides line up with TRBD2. V was clipped by 5 bases and J by 3 bases; unmatched bases: 17. The CDR3 covers 20 residues.

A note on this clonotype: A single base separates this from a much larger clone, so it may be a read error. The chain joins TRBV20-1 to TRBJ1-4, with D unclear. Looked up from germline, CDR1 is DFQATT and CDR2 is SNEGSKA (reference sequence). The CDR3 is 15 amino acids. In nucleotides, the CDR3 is TGCAGTGCTAGAGGGTCGGTCGCAACTAATGGAAAACTGTTTTTT. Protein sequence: CSARGSVATNGKLFF.

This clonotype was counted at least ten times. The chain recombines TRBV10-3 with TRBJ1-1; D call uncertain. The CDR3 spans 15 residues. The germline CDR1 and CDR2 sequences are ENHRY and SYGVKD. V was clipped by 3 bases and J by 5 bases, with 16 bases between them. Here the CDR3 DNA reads TGTGCCATCAGTGACATACAATGGGCGGGGACTGAAGCTTTCTTT. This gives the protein CAISDIQWAGTEAFF.

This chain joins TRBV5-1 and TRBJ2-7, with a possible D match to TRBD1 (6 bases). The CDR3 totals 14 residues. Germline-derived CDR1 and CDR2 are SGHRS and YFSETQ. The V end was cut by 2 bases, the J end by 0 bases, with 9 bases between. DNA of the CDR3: TGCGCCAGCAGCTTTCGGACAGACTCCTACGAGCAGTACTTC. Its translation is CASSFRTDSYEQYF.

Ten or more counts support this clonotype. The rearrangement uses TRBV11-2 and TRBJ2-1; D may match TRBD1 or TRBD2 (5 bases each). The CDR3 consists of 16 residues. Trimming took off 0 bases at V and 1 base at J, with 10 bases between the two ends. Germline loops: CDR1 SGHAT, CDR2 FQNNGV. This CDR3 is CASSLEGDGSYNEQFF. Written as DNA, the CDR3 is TGTGCCAGCAGCTTAGAGGGGGACGGGTCCTACAATGAGCAGTTCTTC.

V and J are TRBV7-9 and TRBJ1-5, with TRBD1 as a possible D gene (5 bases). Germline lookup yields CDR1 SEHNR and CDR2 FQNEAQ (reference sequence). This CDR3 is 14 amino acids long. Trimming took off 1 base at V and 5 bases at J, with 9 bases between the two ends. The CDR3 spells CASSLEVGDQPQHF. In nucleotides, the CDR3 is TGTGCCAGCAGCTTAGAGGTAGGGGATCAGCCCCAGCATTTT.

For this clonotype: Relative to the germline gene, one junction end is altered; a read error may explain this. For the CDR3, the DNA is TGCAGTGCTCCGACTAGCGGGAGTTTGGATAGGCAGTATTTT. Encoded protein: CSAPTSGSLDRQYF. J is TRBJ2-3 and V is TRBV20-1; 12 positions agree with TRBD2. CDR3 size: 14 residues. Germline values: CDR1 DFQATT, CDR2 SNEGSKA (reference sequence).

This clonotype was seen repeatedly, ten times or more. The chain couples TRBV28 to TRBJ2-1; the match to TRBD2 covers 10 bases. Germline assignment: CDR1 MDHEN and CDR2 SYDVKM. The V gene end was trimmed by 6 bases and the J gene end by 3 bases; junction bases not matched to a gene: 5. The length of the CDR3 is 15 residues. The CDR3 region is CASSQTSGFYNEQFF. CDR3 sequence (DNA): TGTGCCAGCAGCCAGACTAGCGGGTTCTACAATGAGCAGTTCTTC. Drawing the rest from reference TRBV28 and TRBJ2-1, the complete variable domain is DVKVTQSSRYLVKRTGEKVFLECVQDMDHENMFWYRQDPGLGLRLIYFSYDVKMKEKGDIPEGYSVSREKKERFSLILESASTNQTSMYLCASSQTSGFYNEQFFGPGTRLTVL.

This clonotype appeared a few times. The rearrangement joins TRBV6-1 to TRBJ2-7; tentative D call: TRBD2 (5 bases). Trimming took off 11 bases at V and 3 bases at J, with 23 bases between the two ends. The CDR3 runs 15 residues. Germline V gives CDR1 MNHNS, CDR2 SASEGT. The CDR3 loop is CASTLEGGSHYEQYF. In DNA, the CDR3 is TGTGCCTCAACACTCGAGGGCGGATCCCACTACGAGCAGTACTTC.

The CDR3 nucleotides are TGTGCCAGCAGCGTATCCCAGGATGTGTACACTGAAGCTTTCTTT. Its protein is CASSVSQDVYTEAFF. The chain joins TRBV7-9 to TRBJ1-1; D remains ambiguous. Germline lookup yields CDR1 SEHNR and CDR2 FQNEAQ (reference sequence). CDR3 length: 15 residues. Trimming pared 5 bases from V and 3 bases from J, leaving 16 bases between.